The next 10 T cell receptor beta chains were all read from a single sample in a study of shared clonotypes between healthy human individuals. The table came from immunoSEQ multiplex PCR; TCRdb's copy has only in-frame clones and leaves some out. The table lists some 2,000,000 clones, roughly 94% of them singletons. Sequencing input: naive CD4+ T cells sorted from blood. Subset meaning: CD45RA+ positively selected. The source of these receptors is a man between 18 and 35 years old in good health.

V is TRBV5-6 and J is TRBJ1-6; the match to TRBD1 covers 10 bases. Germline V gene sequence: CDR1 SGHDT, CDR2 YYEEEE. J gave up 4 bases and V 4 bases, and 5 bases lay outside the gene matches. The CDR3 covers 16 residues. CDR3 coding DNA: TGTGCCAGCAGCCAGGACAGGGGGGTTTATAATTCACCCCTCCACTTT. This encodes CASSQDRGVYNSPLHF. Based on the CDR3 plus reference TRBV5-6 and TRBJ1-6, the full variable domain is DAGVTQSPTHLIKTRGQQVTLRCSPKSGHDTVSWYQQALGQGPQFIFQYYEEEERQRGNFPDRFSGHQFPNYSSELNVNALLLGDSALYLCASSQDRGVYNSPLHFGNGTRLTVT.

CDR3 in amino acids: CASSFEGGGNTIYF. CDR3 in DNA: TGTGCCAGCAGCTTTGAGGGGGGAGGAAACACCATATATTTT. This chain joins TRBV5-6 and TRBJ1-3; D perhaps matches TRBD1 (6 bases). Germline V gene sequence: CDR1 SGHDT, CDR2 YYEEEE. V was trimmed by 2 bases and J by 4 bases, leaving 10 bases between them. This CDR3 contains 14 residues.

This clone was observed once. Other DNA sequences in this sample translate to the same CDR3. The V call is TRBV7-2, the J call TRBJ2-2; perhaps TRBD2 as D (6 bases). The CDR3 extends over 14 amino acids. Trimming took off 3 bases at V and 4 bases at J, with 9 bases between the two ends. Germline values: CDR1 SGHTA, CDR2 FQGNSA. CDR3 bases: TGTGCCAGCAGCTTGGGGGGAGTCACCGGGGAGCTGTTTTTT. Amino acids: CASSLGGVTGELFF.

The rearrangement links TRBV28 to TRBJ2-7, with TRBD1 identical over 8 bases. This CDR3 is built from 16 residues. Per the germline V gene, CDR1 is MDHEN and CDR2 is SYDVKM. V shed 3 bases and J 4 bases; nucleotides not matched to a gene: 11. This CDR3 reads CASSFVSRDRNYEQYF. As DNA, the CDR3 is TGTGCCAGCAGTTTCGTTTCCAGGGACAGGAATTACGAGCAGTACTTC.

About this clone: The same CDR3 also results from other DNA sequences found in this sample. The chain has TRBV5-4 and TRBJ2-5; D is ambiguous. V lost 3 bases to trimming and J lost 2 bases, with 8 bases between them. The CDR3 extends over 13 amino acids. Germline CDR1 and CDR2: SGHNT and YYREEE (reference sequence). CDR3 nucleotide sequence: TGTGCCAGCAGCTCCGGACGGCAAGAGACCCAGTACTTC. Amino acid sequence: CASSSGRQETQYF. Complete variable domain (other parts from reference TRBV5-4 and TRBJ2-5): ETGVTQSPTHLIKTRGQQVTLRCSSQSGHNTVSWYQQALGQGPQFIFQYYREEENGRGNFPPRFSGLQFPNYSSELNVNALELDDSALYLCASSSGRQETQYFGPGTRLLVL.

In regard to this clone: This same CDR3 is encoded by further DNA sequences in the sample. The V gene is TRBV5-1, the J gene TRBJ2-7; D unclear. V gave up 2 bases and J gave up 0 bases, with 9 bases separating them. Germline-derived CDR1 and CDR2 are SGHRS and YFSETQ. The CDR3 runs 14 residues. CDR3 sequence: CASSLEGSSYEQYF. The CDR3 DNA follows: TGCGCCAGCAGCTTAGAAGGAAGCTCCTACGAGCAGTACTTC.

CDR3 in amino acids: CASKDGGLMGADTQYF. CDR3 DNA: TGCGCCAGCAAGGACGGGGGGCTAATGGGGGCAGATACGCAGTATTTT. V gene TRBV10-2 combines with J gene TRBJ2-3; D is perhaps TRBD2 (7 bases). V lost 7 bases and J 4 bases, leaving 21 bases between the germline ends. The CDR3 has 16 residues. Germline assignment: CDR1 WSHSY and CDR2 SAAADI.

The J gene is TRBJ1-1, the V gene TRBV4-1; 7 nucleotides align to TRBD1. The CDR3 length is 17 residues. The V and J ends lost 1 base and 4 bases, in that order; junction bases with no gene match: 12. From germline, CDR1 is MGHRA and CDR2 YSYEKL. The CDR3 region has the DNA TGCGCCAGCAGCCAAGCCCCCACCGGGACAGACCCCACTGAAGCTTTCTTT. Translation: CASSQAPTGTDPTEAFF.

This chain connects TRBV5-4 to TRBJ2-3; TRBD2 matches at 12 bases. V lost 4 bases to trimming and J lost 3 bases; unmatched junction nucleotides: 6. The V gene's germline CDR1 is SGHNT and CDR2 YYREEE (reference sequence). The CDR3 spans 16 residues. CDR3 residues: CASSIRLAGETDTQYF. The DNA for the CDR3 is TGTGCCAGCAGCATCAGACTAGCGGGAGAAACAGATACGCAGTATTTT.

As concerns this clone: Other DNA sequences within the sample encode an identical CDR3. The rearrangement uses TRBV6-1 and TRBJ1-5; perhaps TRBD1 as D (5 bases). The CDR3 runs 12 residues. Trimming removed 2 bases from V and 7 bases from J, with 6 bases in between. Per the germline V gene, CDR1 is MNHNS and CDR2 is SASEGT. In DNA, the CDR3 is TGTGCCAGCAGTGAAAAGGGGCAGCCCCAGCATTTT. It codes for CASSEKGQPQHF.